This T cell receptor (beta chain) derives from a study of radiotherapy plus CTLA-4 blockade in lung cancer (dated by TCRdb to 2017 to 2018). Looking at the study overall: Among the enrolled patients, roughly 17% had an objective response, and about 29% reached disease control.

Preparation of the library involved the immunoSEQ multiplex PCR assay. TCRdb re-hosts the immuneACCESS table, in-frame sequences only. Its copies lack some clones; in the studies checked, an unresolved V gene accounts for under half of them, and the cause for the rest is not known. Within this sample are 75,000 to 100,000 clones, with roughly 88% of them counted one time only. The ten largest clonotypes hold roughly 4.9% of the sample. Focal radiation therapy combined with CTLA-4 blockade (ipilimumab) was tested in patients with chemo-refractory metastatic non-small-cell lung cancer. A word on this clone: No antigen is known for it. Base-call qualities are not available, and no considerably larger clone is one nucleotide away.

Findings and caveats that apply to the study as a whole: The strongest predictors of response were reported to be early dynamic shifts in blood T cell clones along with a rise in serum interferon-beta following radiation. TCR clones derived from tumors expanded in peripheral blood after treatment with radiotherapy and ipilimumab.

The V end gives up 4 bases and the J end 1 base, leaving 3 bases in the junction not matched to a gene. The germline V gene supplies CDR1 SGHNT and CDR2 YENEEA. The CDR3 starts with the cysteine, ends with the phenylalanine, and has 14 residues. Kept here is only the CDR3 DNA, which spans 42 bases and is read in frame from base 1. This TCR came from a human donor with non-small cell lung cancer that progressed on radiotherapy plus ipilimumab. The specimen was peripheral blood, collected from a patient treated with radiotherapy plus ipilimumab. The chain employs TRBV11-3 and TRBJ1-1, with TRBD1 identical over 7 junction bases. The CDR3 reads as follows: CASSSRTGNTEAFF. The nucleotides are TGTGCCAGCAGCTCCAGGACAGGGAACACTGAAGCTTTCTTT. Extended through the reference TRBV11-3 and TRBJ1-1 proteins, this CDR3 yields the full variable domain: EAGVVQSPRYKIIEKKQPVAFWCNPISGHNTLYWYLQNLGQGPELLIRYENEEAVDDSQLPKDRFSAERLKGVDSTLKIQPAELGDSAVYLCASSSRTGNTEAFFGQGTRLTVV.